A selection of T cell receptor beta chains follows, all from one sample in a study of blood T cell repertoires in COVID-19. Generated by immunoSEQ multiplex PCR, the TCRdb table keeps only in-frame clones and is missing some. The sample holds 200,000 to 250,000 clones; about 90% are singletons and the top ten take 3.1%. The sequencing input was PBMCs or T cells enriched from blood (not recorded which). Source of these receptors: a woman in her forties or fifties in a cohort exposed to, infected with or recovered from COVID-19 (not recorded which). The CDR3 runs from the conserved cysteine through the conserved F or W. The order of the fields is V gene, D gene, CDR3 protein. The D gene is left open where the match is weak.

TRBV6-5	-	CASRRRGREETQYF
TRBV10-3	-	CAISGDGLMANTEAFF
TRBV11-1	TRBD1	CASSTPGQDYGYTF
TRBV28	-	CAVDSLAKNIQYF
TRBV5-8	-	CASSLVWGPGSYNEQFF
TRBV7-2	-	CASSWRRGRDEQFF
TRBV10-2	TRBD1	CASSGQGNQPQHF
TRBV7-8	TRBD1	CASHVGRGLYEQYF
TRBV4-1	TRBD1	CASSQDERMTGIFYGYTF
TRBV19	-	CASSTQTNLYNSPLHF
TRBV9	-	CASSVAGYTDTQYF
TRBV7-2	TRBD1	CASSPGPGGKVLGYTF
TRBV3-1/TRBV3-2	-	CASSQGNSQYQPQHF
TRBV24-1	TRBD1	CATSGGQGNEKLFF
TRBV5-3	TRBD1	CARSFQTGGTGELFF
TRBV6-1	-	CASSESTADGEAFF
TRBV28	TRBD1	CASSLRDRGFQPQHF
TRBV7-3	TRBD1	CASSIGTVRSTDTQYF
TRBV11-2	TRBD1	CASSPTGNYGYTF
TRBV7-3	TRBD2	CASSPRRSGSHEQFF
TRBV29-1	TRBD1	CSVGGGQGSSYEQYF
TRBV4-3	TRBD1	CASSQTGDEQFF
TRBV4-2	TRBD1	CASSQEGTGVSRGYTF
TRBV18	TRBD1	CASSPTGAREDGYTF
TRBV10-2	-	CASSRRLGVLNTEAFF
TRBV10-3	-	CAISDNVNLGEAFF
TRBV30	-	CASNRDGTEAFF
TRBV2	TRBD1	CASRGQGRPETQYF
TRBV5-1	TRBD2	CASSAGGPDTQYF
TRBV6-2/TRBV6-3	-	CASSSRGALTYEQYF
TRBV19	-	CASSPDRNYGYTF
TRBV10-1	TRBD1	CASSGSPVRTGTQSNYGYTF
TRBV27	TRBD1	CASSRSGTGSYEQYF
TRBV11-3	-	CASSSSSGPSGELFF
TRBV9	-	CASSVAGYQETQYF
TRBV7-9	-	CASSSTEGGNTIYF
TRBV19	TRBD1	CASSRDREQYGYTF
TRBV7-2	-	CASSASSGVSYEQYF
TRBV3-1/TRBV3-2	TRBD2	CASSQSSRLAGGLNNEQFF
TRBV10-3	-	CAISDSSTDTQYF
TRBV30	-	CAWSGGAGVTDTQYF
TRBV5-1	TRBD1	CASSYGTGSYEQYF
TRBV5-1	TRBD1	CASSKRTGNYNEQFF
TRBV6-5	TRBD1	CASERTGGTYEQYF
TRBV28	-	CASSFFLSGDVTYEQYF
TRBV4-3	TRBD1	CASSRDRGRDYGYTF
TRBV7-3	TRBD1	CASSQKRTGGIGRAPTNEKLFF
TRBV10-2	-	CASSRGRGPSGSNQPQHF
TRBV6-5	-	CASRLDNYNEQFF
TRBV19	-	CASSAGDYGQPQHF
TRBV7-2	-	CASSLVSGGVPGNEQFF
TRBV7-3	-	CASSLPPGELFF
TRBV30	TRBD1	CALAQGVGQPQHF
TRBV30	-	CAWSGQINSPLHF
TRBV19	TRBD1	CASSMGQGLSQPQHF